The entry that follows covers one T cell receptor beta chain sequence. Its antigen is unknown. This may be a read error: a much more frequent sequence differs by one nucleotide. An absence of ophthalmopathy progression within 18 months meant stable Graves' hyperthyroidism. Patients showing uncontrolled infection, other autoimmune disease, pregnancy or lactation were ineligible. The data stem from a study of T cells in Graves' hyperthyroidism and ophthalmopathy. CDR3 size: 16 residues. The junction had 13 bases not matched to a gene; V was cut back by 0 bases and J by 9 bases. Germline V gene lookup returns CDR1 MGHDK and CDR2 SYGVNS. Researchers took RNA transcripts and amplified the TCR beta CDR3 regions from them. In the first-round RT-PCR of the TCR CDR3, the HTBI primer set was used. TCRdb analysed the multiplex PCR reads with MiXCR anew, one entry per CDR3 protein. The profile shows hundreds of thousands of distinct CDR3 sequences, roughly a third of them singletons.

Points from the study as a whole: The model forecast ophthalmopathy, anticipating it by a median around 6.4 months before onset. Blood also carried most thyroid clonotypes expanded above 0.001.

This sequence originates from a woman between 40 and 55 years old with Graves' hyperthyroidism. The sequencing sample was made of blood. V usage is TRBV25-1 and J usage is TRBJ2-7; 8 bases fit TRBD1. CDR3 loop: CASSEYGQGVFDGQYF. CDR3 coding DNA: TGTGCCAGCAGTGAATACGGACAGGGCGTTTTCGACGGGCAGTACTTC.